A selection of T cell receptor beta chains follows, all from one sample in a study of response to subunit inactivated influenza vaccine. MiXCR was run by TCRdb on the RT-PCR reads, yielding one entry per CDR3 protein. The sample lists hundreds of thousands of distinct CDR3 sequences; less than 20% were seen once. The sequenced sample was PBMCs from blood, obtained roughly 5 days after vaccination. The receptors here all came from a middle-aged man who received an inactivated influenza vaccine. Each CDR3 is given with its conserved first and last residue. The D gene is left open where the match is weak. Clone size appears in some rows only: once, few, many, or a class for an expanded clone.

-,few,TRBJ2-7,TRBV27,TGTGCCAGCAGTTTATCGGGCAGGGGACTCTACGAGCAGTACTTC,CASSLSGRGLYEQYF
-,-,TRBJ1-3,TRBV24-1,TGTGCCACCAGTGATCCGAACTCTGGAAACACCATATATTTT,CATSDPNSGNTIYF
-,-,TRBJ2-3,TRBV7-8,TGTGCCAGCAGCTTAGTCGGGACTGTAGATACGCAGTATTTT,CASSLVGTVDTQYF
TRBD1,-,TRBJ2-5,TRBV6-5,TGTGCCAGCAGCTGGACAGGGATCCAGTACTTC,CASSWTGIQYF
-,-,TRBJ2-1,TRBV7-6,TGTGCCAGCAGCTTAACCGGGGGCCCGCAGGGGAGTGAGCAGTTCTTC,CASSLTGGPQGSEQFF
-,-,TRBJ1-1,TRBV6-1,TGTGCCAGCGGATATGACAGGTGGGCGAAAGCTTTCTTT,CASGYDRWAKAFF
-,-,TRBJ2-1,TRBV10-3,TGTGCCATCAGTGATAGACGGGATTCCTACAATGAGCAGTTCTTC,CAISDRRDSYNEQFF
TRBD2,many,TRBJ2-5,TRBV5-1,TGCGCCAGCAGCACGGGGGGGAACCAAGAGACCCAGTACTTC,CASSTGGNQETQYF
-,-,TRBJ1-2,TRBV12-3/TRBV12-4,TGTGCCAGCAGTTCCACTCGACTAGACCCTAACTATGGCTACACCTTC,CASSSTRLDPNYGYTF
TRBD2,-,TRBJ2-1,TRBV6-5,TGTGCCAGCAGTTATACTAGCGGGAGGGCCGCTGAGCAGTTCTTC,CASSYTSGRAAEQFF
-,few,TRBJ1-1,TRBV4-1,TGCGCCAGCAGCCAACCGATCGGCGTGAACACTGAAGCTTTCTTT,CASSQPIGVNTEAFF
-,-,TRBJ1-3,TRBV15,TGTGCCACCAGCAGAGATCAGACAGTCTCTGGAAACACCATATATTTT,CATSRDQTVSGNTIYF
-,-,TRBJ2-7,TRBV14,TGTGCCAGCAGCCAAGAAACAGGCGGCTACGAGCAGTACTTC,CASSQETGGYEQYF
TRBD2,medium-sized,TRBJ2-1,TRBV29-1,TGCAGCGTTGAACAGGCGGGAGTGGGGACCTACAATGAGCAGTTCTTC,CSVEQAGVGTYNEQFF
-,many,TRBJ2-1,TRBV7-2,TGTGCCAGCAGCTTAGGTGTCTGGGCGAGGGAGGAGCAGTTCTTC,CASSLGVWAREEQFF
TRBD2,-,TRBJ2-7,TRBV2,TGTGCCAGCGGGGGGGGTTTCGAGCAGTACTTC,CASGGGFEQYF
TRBD1,few,TRBJ2-7,TRBV6-2/TRBV6-3,TGTGCCAGCAGAACTGACAGGGTAGGGGACGAGCAGTACTTC,CASRTDRVGDEQYF
-,-,TRBJ1-1,TRBV6-2/TRBV6-3,TGTGCCAGCAGTTATACCAGCGCAGGGGAAGCTTTCTTT,CASSYTSAGEAFF
-,-,TRBJ2-2,TRBV5-1,TGCGCCAGCAGCTTGGAATCAGAATACACCGGGGAGCTGTTTTTT,CASSLESEYTGELFF
TRBD1,-,TRBJ2-7,TRBV5-1,TGCGCCAGCAGCTTGCAGGGGGCGCCCCACGAGCAGTACTTC,CASSLQGAPHEQYF
-,few,TRBJ2-3,TRBV5-1,TGCGCCAGCAGCCCCTGGGGGGTGGTAGCAGATACGCAGTATTTT,CASSPWGVVADTQYF
-,-,TRBJ2-2,TRBV29-1,TGCAGCGTTATGAGAGAAAGGGCGACCGGGGAGCTGTTTTTT,CSVMRERATGELFF
TRBD1,-,TRBJ1-5,TRBV2,TGTGCCAGCAGTGAAAGGGGACAGGGATTTACGCCCCAGCATTTT,CASSERGQGFTPQHF
TRBD1,-,TRBJ2-7,TRBV29-1,TGCAGCGTTGACGGACAGGGCGAGCAGTACTTC,CSVDGQGEQYF
TRBD1,-,TRBJ1-5,TRBV20-1,TGCAGTGCCCGTCCCGGGACAGGGAGTAATCAGCCCCAGCATTTT,CSARPGTGSNQPQHF
TRBD2,-,TRBJ2-3,TRBV12-3/TRBV12-4,TGTGCCAGCAGTGTAAGCGGGAGTCTCGCAGATACGCAGTATTTT,CASSVSGSLADTQYF
-,-,TRBJ1-5,TRBV2,TGTGCCAGCACTACAGGATTATATCAGCCCCAGCATTTT,CASTTGLYQPQHF
-,-,TRBJ2-2,TRBV11-1,-,CASSFLPGQGPRVGPGSCFF
TRBD1,many,TRBJ2-4,TRBV5-1,TGCGCCAGCAGCTCTGGACAGGGAGGCAAAAACATTCAGTACTTC,CASSSGQGGKNIQYF
-,few,TRBJ2-5,TRBV11-2,TGTGCCAGCAGCCCCGGGTCCTGGCGGGAACAAGAGACCCAGTACTTC,CASSPGSWREQETQYF
-,few,TRBJ2-3,TRBV7-2,TGTGCCAGCAGCGCATCCACTGGGACGCAGTATTTT,CASSASTGTQYF
TRBD2,many,TRBJ2-7,TRBV13,TGTGCCAGCAGCTCAAGCGGGGGGCCCTACGAGCAGTACTTC,CASSSSGGPYEQYF
-,many,TRBJ2-7,TRBV4-2,TGTGCCAGCAGCCAAACGGCAGGCCTTGCCTACGAGCAGTACTTC,CASSQTAGLAYEQYF
-,-,TRBJ2-5,TRBV11-2,TGTGCCAGCAGCCAACGACGGGGATTGGAAGAGACCCAGTACTTC,CASSQRRGLEETQYF
-,many,TRBJ2-2,TRBV29-1,TGCAGCGGTTTACTACAGGGCCCCGGGGAGCTGTTTTTT,CSGLLQGPGELFF
TRBD1,few,TRBJ1-1,TRBV12-3/TRBV12-4,TGTGCCAGCCGGGGACAGACGAACACTGAAGCTTTCTTT,CASRGQTNTEAFF
-,-,TRBJ2-7,TRBV20-1,TGCAGTGCTTTGCAGGCCCAGAGCTCCTACGAGCAGTACTTC,CSALQAQSSYEQYF
-,many,TRBJ2-7,TRBV5-6,TGCGCCAGCAGCTTGCCCGGAACCTACGAGCAGTACTTC,CASSLPGTYEQYF
-,many,TRBJ2-7,TRBV12-3/TRBV12-4,TGTGCCAGCAGTTTAGGGCAGGCCAGACATTCTGCTTACGAGCAGTACTTC,CASSLGQARHSAYEQYF
TRBD2,few,TRBJ2-1,TRBV20-1,TGCAGTGCTAGAGGGCTAGCGGGTGACCTTCATCATTACAATGAGCAGTTCTTC,CSARGLAGDLHHYNEQFF
-,-,TRBJ2-1,TRBV28,TGTGCCAGCCGGCGGGATGAGCAGTTCTTC,CASRRDEQFF
-,few,TRBJ2-2,TRBV5-5,TGTGCCAGCAGCTTGGCCTTGGGGGCGGCCACCGGGGAGCTGTTTTTT,CASSLALGAATGELFF
TRBD1,many,TRBJ2-5,TRBV29-1,TGCAGCGTTGGGGGACAGAGCCAAGAGACCCAGTACTTC,CSVGGQSQETQYF
TRBD2,-,TRBJ2-1,TRBV4-3,TGCGCCAGCAGCCAAAAGACTAGCGGTTACAACAATGAGCAGTTCTTC,CASSQKTSGYNNEQFF
-,-,TRBJ1-4,TRBV11-2,TGTGCCAGCAGCGCAAAACCGGGGTTGGGGGGAGAAAAACTGTTTTTT,CASSAKPGLGGEKLFF
TRBD2,few,TRBJ2-1,TRBV4-2,TGTGCCAGCAGCCCGAGCGGGGGGGACTACAATGAGCAGTTCTTC,CASSPSGGDYNEQFF
TRBD1,-,TRBJ1-5,TRBV10-3,TGTGCCACCGCGACAGGGGTCAATCAGCCCCAGCATTTT,CATATGVNQPQHF
TRBD1,-,TRBJ2-7,TRBV10-3,TGTGCCATCAGCATCGGACAGGGGTCTAGCGAGCAGTACTTC,CAISIGQGSSEQYF
TRBD2,-,TRBJ2-5,TRBV10-3,TGTGCCATCAGTACAGAGAGACTAGCGGGACAAGAGACCCAGTACTTC,CAISTERLAGQETQYF
-,many,TRBJ1-4,TRBV5-1,TGCGCCAGCAGCTCTGGCAACAAAAATGAAAAACTGTTTTTT,CASSSGNKNEKLFF
-,-,TRBJ2-2,TRBV7-2,TGTGCCAGCACAAACGGTGGGCGGGAGCTGTTTTTT,CASTNGGRELFF
TRBD2,-,TRBJ2-4,TRBV20-1,TGCAGTGCTAGCACGCGGGGGGGCCGCATTCAGTACTTC,CSASTRGGRIQYF
-,many,TRBJ2-7,TRBV24-1,TGTGCCACCCCCCCGGCAGCTACTTCCTACGAGCAGTACTTC,CATPPAATSYEQYF
TRBD2,-,TRBJ2-5,TRBV4-1,TGCGCCAGCACCACAAGATTGCAGCGGGGGGGCCGAGAGACCCAGTACTTC,CASTTRLQRGGRETQYF
TRBD2,-,TRBJ2-2,TRBV7-9,TGTGCCAGCAGCCAACTAGCGGGAGGGTCCACCGGGGAGCTGTTTTTT,CASSQLAGGSTGELFF